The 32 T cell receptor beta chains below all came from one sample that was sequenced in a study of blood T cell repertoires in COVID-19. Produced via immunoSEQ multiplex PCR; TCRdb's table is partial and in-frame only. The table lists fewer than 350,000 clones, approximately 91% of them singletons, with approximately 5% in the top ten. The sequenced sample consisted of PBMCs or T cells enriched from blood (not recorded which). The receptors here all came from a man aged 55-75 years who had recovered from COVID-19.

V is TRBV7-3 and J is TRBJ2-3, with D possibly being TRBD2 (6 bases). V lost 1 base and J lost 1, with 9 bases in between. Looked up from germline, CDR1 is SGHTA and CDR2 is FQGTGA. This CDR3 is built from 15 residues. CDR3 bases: TGTGCCAGCAGCTTAAGGGGGGACCGCACAGATACGCAGTATTTT. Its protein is CASSLRGDRTDTQYF.

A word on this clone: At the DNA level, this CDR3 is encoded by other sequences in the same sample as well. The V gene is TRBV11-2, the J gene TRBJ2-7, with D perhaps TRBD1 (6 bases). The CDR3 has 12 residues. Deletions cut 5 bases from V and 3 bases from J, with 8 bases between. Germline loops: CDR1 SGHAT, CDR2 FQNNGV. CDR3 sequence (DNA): TGTGCCAGCAGCCTACAGGGCTACGAGCAGTACTTC. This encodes CASSLQGYEQYF.

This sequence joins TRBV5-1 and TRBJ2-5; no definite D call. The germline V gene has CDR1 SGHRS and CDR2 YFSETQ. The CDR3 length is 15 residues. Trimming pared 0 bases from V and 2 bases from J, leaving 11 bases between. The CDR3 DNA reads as TGCGCCAGCAGCTTGGCCGGAGCGCAACAAGAGACCCAGTACTTC. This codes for CASSLAGAQQETQYF. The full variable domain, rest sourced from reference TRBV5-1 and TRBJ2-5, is KAGVTQTPRYLIKTRGQQVTLSCSPISGHRSVSWYQQTPGQGLQFLFEYFSETQRNKGNFPGRFSGRQFSNSRSEMNVSTLELGDSALYLCASSLAGAQQETQYFGPGTRLLVL.

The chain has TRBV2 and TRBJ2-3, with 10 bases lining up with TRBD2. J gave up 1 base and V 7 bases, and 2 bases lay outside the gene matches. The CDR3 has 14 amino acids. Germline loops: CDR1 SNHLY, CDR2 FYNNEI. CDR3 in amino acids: CASKGTSGTDTQYF. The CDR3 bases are TGTGCCAGCAAAGGGACTAGCGGCACAGATACGCAGTATTTT.

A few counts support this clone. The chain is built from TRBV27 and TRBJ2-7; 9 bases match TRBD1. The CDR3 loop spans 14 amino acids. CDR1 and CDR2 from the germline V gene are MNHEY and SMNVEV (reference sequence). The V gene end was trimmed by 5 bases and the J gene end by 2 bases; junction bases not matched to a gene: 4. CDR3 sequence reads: CASSRTGVPYEQYF. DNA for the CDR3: TGTGCCAGCAGTCGGACAGGGGTGCCCTACGAGCAGTACTTC.

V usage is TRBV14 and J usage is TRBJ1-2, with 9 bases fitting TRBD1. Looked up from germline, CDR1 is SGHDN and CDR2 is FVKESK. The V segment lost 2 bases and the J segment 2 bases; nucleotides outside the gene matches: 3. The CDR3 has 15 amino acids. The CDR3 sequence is CASSQWTGANYGYTF. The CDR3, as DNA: TGTGCCAGCAGCCAATGGACAGGGGCCAACTATGGCTACACCTTC.

CDR3 region: CASSLGDKVNEQFF. The CDR3 bases are TGTGCCAGCAGCTTAGGGGACAAAGTTAATGAGCAGTTCTTC. The V and J genes are TRBV7-3 and TRBJ2-1; D possibly corresponds to TRBD1 (6 bases). The germline V gene has CDR1 SGHTA and CDR2 FQGTGA. V was clipped by 2 bases and J by 7 bases, with 12 bases between them. This CDR3 contains 14 residues.

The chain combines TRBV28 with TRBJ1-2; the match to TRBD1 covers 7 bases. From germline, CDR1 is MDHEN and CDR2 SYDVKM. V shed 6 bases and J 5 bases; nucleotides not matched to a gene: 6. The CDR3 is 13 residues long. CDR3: CASRDRSPYGYTF. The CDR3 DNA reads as TGTGCCAGCAGGGACAGGTCCCCATATGGCTACACCTTC.

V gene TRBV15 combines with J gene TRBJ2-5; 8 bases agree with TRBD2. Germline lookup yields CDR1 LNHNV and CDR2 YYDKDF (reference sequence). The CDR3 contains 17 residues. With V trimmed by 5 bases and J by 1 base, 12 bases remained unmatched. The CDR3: CATSPSGGREFQETQYF. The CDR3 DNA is TGTGCCACCAGCCCTTCGGGGGGGCGGGAGTTCCAAGAGACCCAGTACTTC.

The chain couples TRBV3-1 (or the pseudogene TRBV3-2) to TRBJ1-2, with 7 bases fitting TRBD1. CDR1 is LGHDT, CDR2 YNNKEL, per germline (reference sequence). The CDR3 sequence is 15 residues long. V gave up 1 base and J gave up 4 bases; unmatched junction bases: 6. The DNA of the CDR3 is TGTGCCAGCAGCCAAGTTTGGGCAGGGGGCTATGGCTACACCTTC. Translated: CASSQVWAGGYGYTF.

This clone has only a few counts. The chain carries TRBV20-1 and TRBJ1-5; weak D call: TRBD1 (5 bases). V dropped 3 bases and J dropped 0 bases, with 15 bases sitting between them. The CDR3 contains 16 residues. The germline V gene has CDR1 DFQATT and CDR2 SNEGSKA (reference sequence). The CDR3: CSASTTADLSNQPQHF. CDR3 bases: TGCAGTGCTAGTACGACAGCCGATCTTAGCAATCAGCCCCAGCATTTT.

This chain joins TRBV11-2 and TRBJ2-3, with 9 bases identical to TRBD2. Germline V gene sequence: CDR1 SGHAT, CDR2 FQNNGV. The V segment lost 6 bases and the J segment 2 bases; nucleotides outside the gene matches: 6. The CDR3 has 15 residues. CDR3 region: CASSPRLAATDTQYF. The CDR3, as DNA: TGTGCCAGCAGTCCTAGACTAGCGGCCACAGATACGCAGTATTTT.

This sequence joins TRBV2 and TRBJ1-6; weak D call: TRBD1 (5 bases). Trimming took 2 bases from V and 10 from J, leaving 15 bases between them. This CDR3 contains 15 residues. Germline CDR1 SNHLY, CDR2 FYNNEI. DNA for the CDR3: TGTGCCAGCAGTGAATGGGTGGGGCTGGGGTCACCCCTCCACTTT. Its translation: CASSEWVGLGSPLHF.

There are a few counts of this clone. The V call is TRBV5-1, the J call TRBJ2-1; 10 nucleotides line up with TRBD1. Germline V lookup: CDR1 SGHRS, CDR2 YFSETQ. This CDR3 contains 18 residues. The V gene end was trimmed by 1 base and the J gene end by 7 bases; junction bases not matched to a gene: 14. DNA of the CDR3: TGCGCCAGCAGCTTGATTGCGGTGCGACAGGGGGCGCCTAATGAGCAGTTCTTC. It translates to CASSLIAVRQGAPNEQFF.

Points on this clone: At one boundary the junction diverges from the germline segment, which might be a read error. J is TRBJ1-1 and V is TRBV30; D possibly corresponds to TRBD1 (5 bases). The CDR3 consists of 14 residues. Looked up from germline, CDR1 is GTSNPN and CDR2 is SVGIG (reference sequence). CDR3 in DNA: TGTGCCCGGAGGGGCCTTTCTCAGAACACTGAAGCTTTCTTT. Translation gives CARRGLSQNTEAFF. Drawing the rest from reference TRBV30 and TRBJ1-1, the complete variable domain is SQTIHQWPATLVQPVGSPLSLECTVEGTSNPNLYWYRQAAGRGLQLLFYSVGIGQISSEVPQNLSASRPQDRQFILSSKKLLLSDSGFYLCARRGLSQNTEAFFGQGTRLTVV.

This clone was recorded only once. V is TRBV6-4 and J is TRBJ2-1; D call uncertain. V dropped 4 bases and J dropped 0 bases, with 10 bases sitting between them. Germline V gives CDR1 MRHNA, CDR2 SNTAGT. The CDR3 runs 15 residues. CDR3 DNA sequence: TGTGCCAGCAGTGTCGAAGATAGCTCCTACAATGAGCAGTTCTTC. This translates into CASSVEDSSYNEQFF.

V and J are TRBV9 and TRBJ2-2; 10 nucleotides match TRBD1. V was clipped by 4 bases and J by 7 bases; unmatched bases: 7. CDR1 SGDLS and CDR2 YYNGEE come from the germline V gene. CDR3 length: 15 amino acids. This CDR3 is CASSRQGAEVGELFF. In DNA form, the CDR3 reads TGTGCCAGCAGCAGACAGGGGGCGGAAGTCGGGGAGCTGTTTTTT.

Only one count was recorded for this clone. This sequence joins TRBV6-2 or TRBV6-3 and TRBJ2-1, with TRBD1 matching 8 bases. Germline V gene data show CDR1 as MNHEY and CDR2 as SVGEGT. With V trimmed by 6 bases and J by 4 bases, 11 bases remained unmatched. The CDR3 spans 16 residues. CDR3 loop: CASSGIGQGWYNEQFF. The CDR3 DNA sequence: TGTGCCAGCAGCGGCATCGGACAGGGATGGTACAATGAGCAGTTCTTC.

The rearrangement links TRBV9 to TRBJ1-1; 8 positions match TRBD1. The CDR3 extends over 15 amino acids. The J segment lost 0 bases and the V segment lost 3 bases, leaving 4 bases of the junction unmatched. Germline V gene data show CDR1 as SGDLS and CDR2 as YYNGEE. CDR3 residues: CASSARQGLNTEAFF. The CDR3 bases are TGTGCCAGCAGCGCCAGACAGGGGCTGAACACTGAAGCTTTCTTT.

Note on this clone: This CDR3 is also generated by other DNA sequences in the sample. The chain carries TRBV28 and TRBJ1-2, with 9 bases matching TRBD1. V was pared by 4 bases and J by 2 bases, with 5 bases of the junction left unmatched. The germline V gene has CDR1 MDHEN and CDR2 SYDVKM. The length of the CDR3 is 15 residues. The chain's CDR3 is CASSSPGQGNYGYTF. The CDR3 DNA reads TGTGCCAGCAGTTCACCGGGACAGGGAAACTATGGCTACACCTTC.

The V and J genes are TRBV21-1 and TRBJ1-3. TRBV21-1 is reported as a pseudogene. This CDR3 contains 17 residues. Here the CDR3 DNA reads TGTGCCAGCAGCAAAGGTCTCTTGTACTGCTCTGGAAACACCATATATTTT. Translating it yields CASSKGLLYCSGNTIYF.

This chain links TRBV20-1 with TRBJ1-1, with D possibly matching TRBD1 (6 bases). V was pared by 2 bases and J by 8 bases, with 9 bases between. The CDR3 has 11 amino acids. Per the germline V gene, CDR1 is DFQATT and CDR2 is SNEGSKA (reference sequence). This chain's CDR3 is CSARRQGEAFF. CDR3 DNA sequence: TGCAGTGCTAGAAGGCAGGGGGAAGCTTTCTTT.

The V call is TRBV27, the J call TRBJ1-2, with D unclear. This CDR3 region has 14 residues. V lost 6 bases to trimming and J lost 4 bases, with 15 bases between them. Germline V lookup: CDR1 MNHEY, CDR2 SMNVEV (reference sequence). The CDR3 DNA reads TGTGCCAGCAGGCCCGATCTCACAACCTATGGCTACACCTTC. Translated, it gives CASRPDLTTYGYTF.

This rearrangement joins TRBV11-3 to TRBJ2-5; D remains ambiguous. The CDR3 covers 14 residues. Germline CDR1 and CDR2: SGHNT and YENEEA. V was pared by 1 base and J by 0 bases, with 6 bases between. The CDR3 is CASSLGPNQETQYF. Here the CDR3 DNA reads TGTGCCAGCAGCTTAGGGCCCAACCAAGAGACCCAGTACTTC.

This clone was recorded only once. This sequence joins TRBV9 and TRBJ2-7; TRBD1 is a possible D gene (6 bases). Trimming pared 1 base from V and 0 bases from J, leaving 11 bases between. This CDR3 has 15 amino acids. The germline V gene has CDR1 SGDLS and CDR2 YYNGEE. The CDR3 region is CASSVRDTASYEQYF. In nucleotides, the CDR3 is TGTGCCAGCAGCGTAAGGGACACGGCCTCCTACGAGCAGTACTTC.

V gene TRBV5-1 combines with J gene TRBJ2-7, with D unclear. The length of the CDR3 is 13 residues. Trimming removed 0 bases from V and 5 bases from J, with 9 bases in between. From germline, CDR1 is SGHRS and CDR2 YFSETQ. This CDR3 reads CASSLASVHEQYF. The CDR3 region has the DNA TGCGCCAGCAGCTTGGCGTCAGTGCACGAGCAGTACTTC.

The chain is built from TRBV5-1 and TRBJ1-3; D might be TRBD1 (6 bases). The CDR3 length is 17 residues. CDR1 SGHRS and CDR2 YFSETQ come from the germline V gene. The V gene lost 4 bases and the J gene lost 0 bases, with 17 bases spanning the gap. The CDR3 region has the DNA TGCGCCAGCAGCGAACAGGGAGCTGTTCCCTCTGGAAACACCATATATTTT. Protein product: CASSEQGAVPSGNTIYF.

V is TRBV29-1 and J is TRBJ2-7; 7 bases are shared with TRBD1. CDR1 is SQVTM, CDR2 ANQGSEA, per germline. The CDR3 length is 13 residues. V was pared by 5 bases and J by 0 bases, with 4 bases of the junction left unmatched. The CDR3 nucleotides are TGCAGCGTTTATGGGGACAGCTCCTACGAGCAGTACTTC. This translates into CSVYGDSSYEQYF.

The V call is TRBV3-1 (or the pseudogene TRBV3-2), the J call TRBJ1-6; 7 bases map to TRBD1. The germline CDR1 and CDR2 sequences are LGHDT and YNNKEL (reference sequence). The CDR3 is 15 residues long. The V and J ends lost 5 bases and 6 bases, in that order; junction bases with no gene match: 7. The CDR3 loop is CASSNFGQVNSPLHF. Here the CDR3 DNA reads TGTGCCAGCAGCAATTTTGGACAGGTTAATTCACCCCTCCACTTT.

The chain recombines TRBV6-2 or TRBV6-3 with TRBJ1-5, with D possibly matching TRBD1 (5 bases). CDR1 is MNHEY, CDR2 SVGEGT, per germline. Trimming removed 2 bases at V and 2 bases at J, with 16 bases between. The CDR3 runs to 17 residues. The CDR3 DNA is TGTGCCAGCAGTTACATTGGTGCCAGGGAGGGCAATCAGCCCCAGCATTTT. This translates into CASSYIGAREGNQPQHF.

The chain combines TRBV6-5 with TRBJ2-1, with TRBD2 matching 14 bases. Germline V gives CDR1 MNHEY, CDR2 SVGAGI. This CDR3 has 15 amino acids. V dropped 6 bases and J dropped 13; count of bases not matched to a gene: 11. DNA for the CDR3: TGTGCCAGCAGGCCGGGACTAGCGGGAGTTAGGTCTCAGTTCTTC. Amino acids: CASRPGLAGVRSQFF.

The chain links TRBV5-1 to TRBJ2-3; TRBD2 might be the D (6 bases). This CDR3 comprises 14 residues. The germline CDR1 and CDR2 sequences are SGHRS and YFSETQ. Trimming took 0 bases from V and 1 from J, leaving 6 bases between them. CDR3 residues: CASSLGEGTDTQYF. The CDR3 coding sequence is TGCGCCAGCAGCTTGGGGGAGGGCACAGATACGCAGTATTTT.